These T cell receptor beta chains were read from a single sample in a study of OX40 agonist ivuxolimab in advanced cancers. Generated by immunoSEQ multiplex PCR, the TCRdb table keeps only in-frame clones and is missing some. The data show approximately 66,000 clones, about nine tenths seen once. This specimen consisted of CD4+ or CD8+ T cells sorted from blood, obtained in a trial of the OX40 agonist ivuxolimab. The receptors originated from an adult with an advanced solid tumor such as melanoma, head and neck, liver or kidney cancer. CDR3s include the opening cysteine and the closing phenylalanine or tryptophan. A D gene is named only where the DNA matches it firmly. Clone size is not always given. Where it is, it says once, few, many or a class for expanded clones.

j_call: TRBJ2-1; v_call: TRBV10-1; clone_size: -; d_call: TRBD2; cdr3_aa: CASSELRGGHNGQFF; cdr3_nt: TGCGCCAGCAGTGAGCTGCGGGGGGGCCACAATGGGCAGTTCTTC
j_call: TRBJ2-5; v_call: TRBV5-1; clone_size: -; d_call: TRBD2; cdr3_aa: CASSLVLAGGSQSQYF; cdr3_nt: TGCGCCAGCAGCTTGGTCCTAGCGGGGGGATCCCAATCCCAGTACTTC
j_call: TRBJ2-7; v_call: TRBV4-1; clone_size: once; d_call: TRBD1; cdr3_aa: CASSQDWDRFYEQYF; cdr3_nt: TGCGCCAGCAGCCAAGATTGGGACAGGTTCTACGAGCAGTACTTC
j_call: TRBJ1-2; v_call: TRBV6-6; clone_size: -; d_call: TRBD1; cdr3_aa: CASSYSRTGTNYGYTF; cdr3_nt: TGTGCCAGCAGTTACTCCCGGACAGGGACTAACTATGGCTACACCTTC
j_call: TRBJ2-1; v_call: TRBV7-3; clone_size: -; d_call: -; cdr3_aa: CASSSLSGSGRNEQFF; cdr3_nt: TGTGCCAGCAGCTCCCTAAGCGGCTCTGGCCGGAATGAGCAGTTCTTC
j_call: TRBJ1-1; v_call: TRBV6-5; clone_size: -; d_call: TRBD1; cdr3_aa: CASINRGFTEAFF; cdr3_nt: TGTGCCAGCATCAACAGGGGATTCACTGAAGCTTTCTTT
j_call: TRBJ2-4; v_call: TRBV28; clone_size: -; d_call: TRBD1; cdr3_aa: CASIQQGAGGNIQYF; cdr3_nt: TGTGCCAGCATCCAACAGGGGGCGGGTGGAAACATTCAGTACTTC
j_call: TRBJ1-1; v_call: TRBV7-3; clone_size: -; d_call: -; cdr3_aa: CASSLFMATEAFF; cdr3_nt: TGTGCCAGCAGCTTATTCATGGCCACTGAAGCTTTCTTT
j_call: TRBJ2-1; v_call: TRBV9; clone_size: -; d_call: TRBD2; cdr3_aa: CASSADPGGASYEQFF; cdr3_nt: TGTGCCAGCAGCGCGGATCCCGGGGGGGCCTCGTATGAGCAGTTCTTC
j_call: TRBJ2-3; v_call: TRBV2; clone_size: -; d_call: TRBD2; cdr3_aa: CASSGNGLASDTQYF; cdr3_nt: TGTGCCAGCAGCGGTAATGGACTAGCTTCAGATACGCAGTATTTT
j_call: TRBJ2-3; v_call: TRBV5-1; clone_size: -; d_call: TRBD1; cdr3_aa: CASSSGQGPSTDTQYF; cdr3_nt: TGCGCCAGCTCCTCGGGACAGGGCCCTAGCACAGATACGCAGTATTTT
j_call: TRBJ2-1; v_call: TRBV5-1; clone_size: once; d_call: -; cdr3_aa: CASSPGTFSYNEQFF; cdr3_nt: TGCGCCAGCAGCCCGGGGACGTTCTCCTACAATGAGCAGTTCTTC
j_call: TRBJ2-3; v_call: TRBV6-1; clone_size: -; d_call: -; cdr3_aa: CASSEAGALQGDTQYF; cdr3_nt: TGTGCCAGCAGTGAAGCAGGGGCCTTGCAAGGGGATACGCAGTATTTT
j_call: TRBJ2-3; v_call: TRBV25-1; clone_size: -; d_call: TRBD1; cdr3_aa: CASNPSTGGTDTQYF; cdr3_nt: TGTGCCAGCAACCCCTCGACAGGGGGCACAGATACGCAGTATTTT
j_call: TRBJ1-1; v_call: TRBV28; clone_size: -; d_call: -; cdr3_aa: CASSLGGVGTEAFF; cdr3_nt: TGTGCCAGCAGTTTAGGGGGGGTCGGCACTGAAGCTTTCTTT
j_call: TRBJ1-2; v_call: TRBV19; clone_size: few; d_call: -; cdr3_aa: CASSPGGTDGYTF; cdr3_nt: TGTGCCAGTAGTCCCGGGGGGACCGATGGCTACACCTTC
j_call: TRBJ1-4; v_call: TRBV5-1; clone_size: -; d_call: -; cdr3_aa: CASSVHPEDEKLFF; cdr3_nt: TGCGCCAGCAGCGTACATCCGGAGGATGAAAAACTGTTTTTT
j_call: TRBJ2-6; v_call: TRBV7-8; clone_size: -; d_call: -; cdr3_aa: CASRRGAGANVLTF; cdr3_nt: TGTGCCAGCAGGAGAGGGGCTGGGGCCAACGTCCTGACTTTC
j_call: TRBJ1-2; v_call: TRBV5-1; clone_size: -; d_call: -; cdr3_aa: CASSTLGYNYGYTF; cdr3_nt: TGCGCCAGCAGCACACTTGGGTACAACTATGGCTACACCTTC
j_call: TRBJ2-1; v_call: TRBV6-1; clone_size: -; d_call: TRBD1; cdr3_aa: CASSETGTGYNEQFF; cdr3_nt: TGTGCCAGCAGTGAGACCGGGACAGGTTACAATGAGCAGTTCTTC
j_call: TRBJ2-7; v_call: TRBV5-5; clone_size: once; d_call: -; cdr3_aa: CASSFNPLSYEQYF; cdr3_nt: TGTGCCAGCAGCTTTAATCCGCTCTCCTACGAGCAGTACTTC
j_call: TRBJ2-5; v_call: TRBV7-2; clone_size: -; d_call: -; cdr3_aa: CASSQQEETQYF; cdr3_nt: TGTGCCAGCAGCCAGCAGGAAGAGACCCAGTACTTC
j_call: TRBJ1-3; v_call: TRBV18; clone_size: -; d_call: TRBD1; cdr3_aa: CASSPPGQGGVSGNTIYF; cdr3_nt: TGTGCCAGCTCACCACCAGGTCAGGGGGGCGTCTCTGGAAACACCATATATTTT
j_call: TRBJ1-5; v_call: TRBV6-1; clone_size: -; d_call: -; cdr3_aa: CASSEIGSGANQPQHF; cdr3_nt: TGTGCCAGCAGTGAAATTGGATCGGGGGCCAATCAGCCCCAGCATTTT
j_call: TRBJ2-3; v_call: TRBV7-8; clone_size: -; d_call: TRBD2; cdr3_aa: CASSSKTSGASDTQYF; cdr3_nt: TGTGCCAGCAGCTCGAAGACTAGCGGGGCGTCAGATACGCAGTATTTT
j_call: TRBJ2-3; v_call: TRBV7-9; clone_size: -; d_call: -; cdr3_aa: CASSLGSGNTDTQYF; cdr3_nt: TGTGCCAGCAGCTTAGGGTCCGGGAACACAGATACGCAGTATTTT
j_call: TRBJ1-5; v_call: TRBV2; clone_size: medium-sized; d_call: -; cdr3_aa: CASSADGNNQPQHF; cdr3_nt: TGTGCCAGCAGTGCGGATGGTAACAATCAGCCCCAGCATTTT
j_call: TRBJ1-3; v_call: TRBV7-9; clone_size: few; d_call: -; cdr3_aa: CASSLSGNTIYF; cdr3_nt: TGTGCCAGCAGCCTCTCTGGAAACACCATATATTTT
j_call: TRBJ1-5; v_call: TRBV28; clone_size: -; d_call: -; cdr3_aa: CASSLQNQPQHF; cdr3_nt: TGTGCCAGCAGTTTACAAAATCAGCCCCAGCATTTT
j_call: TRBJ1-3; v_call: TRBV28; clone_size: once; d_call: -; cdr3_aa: CASSTGARLGNTIYF; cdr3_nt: TGTGCCAGCAGTACCGGAGCACGATTAGGAAACACCATATATTTT
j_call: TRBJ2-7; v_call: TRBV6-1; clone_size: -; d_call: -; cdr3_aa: CASSEAPRQEYYEQYF; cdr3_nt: TGTGCCAGCAGTGAAGCTCCCAGGCAAGAATACTACGAGCAGTACTTC
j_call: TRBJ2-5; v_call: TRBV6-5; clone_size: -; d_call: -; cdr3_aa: CASSYRRVGFETQYF; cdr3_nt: TGTGCCAGCAGTTATCGCAGGGTTGGGTTTGAGACCCAGTACTTC
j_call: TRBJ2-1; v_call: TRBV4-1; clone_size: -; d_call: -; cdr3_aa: CASAPRARSNEQFF; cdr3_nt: TGCGCCAGCGCCCCTCGGGCGAGGAGCAATGAGCAGTTCTTC
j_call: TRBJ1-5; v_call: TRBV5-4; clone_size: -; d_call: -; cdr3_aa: CASSQTPDIPRPQHF; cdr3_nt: TGTGCCAGCAGCCAGACGCCGGATATACCCCGCCCCCAGCATTTT
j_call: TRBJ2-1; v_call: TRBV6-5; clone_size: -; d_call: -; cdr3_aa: CASSYSPHQQFF; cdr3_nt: TGTGCCAGCAGTTACTCGCCCCACCAGCAGTTCTTC
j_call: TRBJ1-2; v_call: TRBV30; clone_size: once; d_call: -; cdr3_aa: CAWSAPRLGANYGYTF; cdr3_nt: TGTGCCTGGAGTGCCCCCCGACTGGGAGCTAACTATGGCTACACCTTC
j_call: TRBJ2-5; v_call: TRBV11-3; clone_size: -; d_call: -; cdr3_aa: CASSLGQDPRQETQYF; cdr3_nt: TGTGCCAGCAGCTTAGGACAGGACCCCCGTCAAGAGACCCAGTACTTC
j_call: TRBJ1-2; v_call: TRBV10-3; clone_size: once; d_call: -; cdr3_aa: CAISDPGTRGYTF; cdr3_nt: TGTGCCATCAGTGACCCAGGGACTCGTGGCTACACCTTC
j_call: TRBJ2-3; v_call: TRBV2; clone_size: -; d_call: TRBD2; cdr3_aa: CASRFGTSGGTDTQYF; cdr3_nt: TGTGCCAGCAGGTTCGGGACTAGCGGCGGCACAGATACGCAGTATTTT
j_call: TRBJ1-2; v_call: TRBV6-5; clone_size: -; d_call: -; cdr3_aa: CAAARGPYGDGYTF; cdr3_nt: TGTGCCGCGGCTCGGGGACCCTATGGAGATGGCTACACCTTC